The present T cell receptor (beta chain) was sequenced within a study of cytomegalovirus exposure and HLA in healthy donors. Study outcomes and limitations: Altogether, 150 to 200 TCR beta chains were recorded as cytomegalovirus-associated. HLA restriction was apparent for most CMV-associated TCR beta chains in a later analysis.

As regards this clone: Its antigen is currently unknown.

The CDR3 runs to 14 residues. Trimming cost V 1 base and J 8 bases, with 12 bases left between them. Germline V CDR1 and CDR2: MNHNS, SASEGT. Primers: 60 Vbeta forward and 13 Jbeta reverse. TCRdb keeps only in-frame clones here, not all; method: immunoSEQ multiplex PCR. The sample features about 100,000 clones, with around 0.6% in its top ten. V gene TRBV6-1 combines with J gene TRBJ1-5; D remains unclear. This clonotype originated in a man in his forties or fifties in good health and CMV-seronegative. The sequencing input was PBMCs. The CDR3 bases are TGTGCCAGCAGTGAAGGGCGGGGAGTTAAGCCCCAGCATTTT. This codes for CASSEGRGVKPQHF.